Below, 4 T cell receptor beta chains from the same sample are listed, as sequenced in a study of cytomegalovirus exposure and HLA in healthy donors. Amplification used 60 Vbeta primers and 13 Jbeta primers. The repertoire was sequenced with immunoSEQ multiplex PCR; TCRdb's copy has only in-frame clones and lacks some. The sample has 95,000 to 110,000 clones, roughly 73% seen once. The sequencing input was PBMCs. All receptors come from a man aged 25 to 40 in good health and CMV-seronegative.

The chain combines TRBV4-1 with TRBJ1-1, with 9 bases that match TRBD1. With V trimmed by 5 bases and J by 5 bases, 6 bases remained unmatched. The length of the CDR3 is 14 residues. Germline V CDR1 and CDR2: MGHRA, YSYEKL. DNA of the CDR3: TGCGCCAGCAGCTCCCGACAGGGGGGGACTGAAGCTTTCTTT. Encoded protein: CASSSRQGGTEAFF.

This clone has a handful of counts. This chain links TRBV6-4 with TRBJ1-2; D possibly corresponds to TRBD1 (5 bases). Germline CDR1 MRHNA, CDR2 SNTAGT. This CDR3 has 15 amino acids. Trimming removed 3 bases from V and 0 bases from J, with 11 bases in between. For the CDR3, the DNA is TGTGCCAGCAGTGAAGGGGCAGAAGCTAACTATGGCTACACCTTC. Translation: CASSEGAEANYGYTF.

The chain joins TRBV5-4 to TRBJ1-3; 9 bases agree with TRBD1. Germline V gene sequence: CDR1 SGHNT, CDR2 YYREEE (reference sequence). The CDR3 runs to 18 residues. The trim removed 0 bases at V and 3 bases at J, leaving 10 bases unmatched. DNA of the CDR3: TGTGCCAGCAGCTTGGGGGGACAGGGACGAATTGGTGGAAACACCATATATTTT. Amino acids: CASSLGGQGRIGGNTIYF.

CDR3 sequence: CASSFRTSGGDTQYF. In nucleotides, the CDR3 is TGCGCCAGCAGCTTTCGGACTAGCGGCGGGGATACGCAGTATTTT. This rearrangement joins TRBV5-1 to TRBJ2-3; 10 bases map to TRBD2. V lost 2 bases, J lost 6 bases, and 6 bases stayed unmatched. Per germline, CDR1 SGHRS and CDR2 YFSETQ. The length of the CDR3 is 15 residues.